The entry below describes one T cell receptor beta chain. Antigen: not known. Between the trimmed V and J ends, which lost 2 bases and 9 bases, there was a span of 29 bases. This CDR3 is 18 amino acids long. In germline, CDR1 is MGHDK, CDR2 SYGVNS. This sample was included in a study of blood T cells in healthy people across ages. Whole-study results and caveats: Per million T cells, TCR beta diversity dropped about linearly as age rose.

Together with a sample-barcoded 5' primer, a J-beta primer mix was included in a second PCR lasting about 6 to 11 cycles. TCRdb recomputed calls from the 5' RACE reads with MiXCR, one row per CDR3 protein. The sample lists about 1.4 million distinct CDR3 sequences, around 59% occurring once. The TCR was taken from a man in his late teens or twenties in good health. V gene TRBV25-1 combines with J gene TRBJ2-7, with TRBD2 as a possible D gene (6 bases). The source material was blood. CDR3: CASSETVTHTSRVSGQYF. The CDR3 DNA follows: TGTGCCAGCAGTGAAACAGTCACTCACACTAGCCGGGTTAGCGGGCAGTACTTC.